This T cell receptor beta chain comes out of a study of blood T cell repertoires in COVID-19. Background on the study: The cDNA or gDNA used as material had been derived from T cells, B-cell-depleted T cells, or PBMCs.

Per the original data handling: The authors estimated nucleated cell counts from reference gene primer amplification. Sequencing was performed with immunoSEQ multiplex PCR; in TCRdb, only in-frame clones are kept and a portion is missing. D and trimming were read from the DNA, whereas the V and J calls and clone size are those reported in that table. The sample lists about 240,000 clones; 83% were seen once. Per germline, CDR1 SEHNR and CDR2 FQNEAQ (reference sequence). The CDR3 runs 14 residues. V shed 5 bases, J shed 6 bases, and the junction held 7 bases outside the gene matches. This clonotype originated in a human donor in a cohort sampled during active COVID-19. Material: peripheral blood. This chain joins TRBV7-9 and TRBJ2-7; 10 bases are shared with TRBD1. The chain's CDR3 is CASSNRTGGREQYF. The CDR3 DNA sequence: TGTGCCAGCAGCAACCGGACAGGGGGGCGCGAGCAGTACTTC.